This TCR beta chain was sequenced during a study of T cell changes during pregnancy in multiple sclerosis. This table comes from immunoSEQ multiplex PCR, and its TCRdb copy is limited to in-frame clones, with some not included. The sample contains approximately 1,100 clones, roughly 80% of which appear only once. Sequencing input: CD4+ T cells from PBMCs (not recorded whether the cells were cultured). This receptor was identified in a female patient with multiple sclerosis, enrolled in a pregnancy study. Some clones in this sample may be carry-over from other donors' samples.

The CDR3 protein is CASSVANRARGGYTF. CDR3 nucleotide sequence: TGTGCCAGCAGTGTGGCGAACAGGGCCAGGGGGGGCTACACCTTC. The rearrangement links TRBV28 to TRBJ1-2; 7 bases line up with TRBD1. The germline gives CDR1 MDHEN, CDR2 SYDVKM. CDR3 length equals 15 residues. V lost 5 bases and J lost 8; bases outside the gene matches: 14.